These T cell receptor beta chains were read from a single sample in a study of blood T cells in healthy people across ages. TCRdb reprocessed the 5' RACE reads with MiXCR, giving one entry per CDR3 protein. The data show about 730,000 distinct CDR3 sequences, 43% seen once. Sequencing was carried out using blood. These receptors originate from an older woman in good health. Both conserved end residues are part of each CDR3. A D gene is named only where the DNA matches it firmly. Clone size is not always given. Where it is, it says once, few, many or a class for expanded clones.

>TRBD1|many|TRBJ1-2|TRBV7-3
TGTGCCAGCAGCCCTTCGACAGGGGACCCGTATGGCTACACCTTC
CASSPSTGDPYGYTF
>TRBD1|NA|TRBJ2-5|TRBV5-1
TGCGCCAGCAGCTTTCGGACAGGGGTGGAGACCCAGTACTTC
CASSFRTGVETQYF
>TRBD2|few|TRBJ2-5|TRBV3-1
TGTGCCAGCAGCCAATATACTAGCGTCCGAGAGACCCAGTACTTC
CASSQYTSVRETQYF
>TRBD2|NA|TRBJ2-7|TRBV5-1
TGCGCCAGCAGCCCCAGCGGGGGAGAAACCTACGAGCAGTACTTC
CASSPSGGETYEQYF
>TRBD2|NA|TRBJ2-7|TRBV20-1
TGCAGTGCTAGAGATGTCGCGGGAGTCAACGAGCAGTACTTC
CSARDVAGVNEQYF
>TRBD2|NA|TRBJ2-3|TRBV9
TGTGCCAGCAGCGCGGGGACTAGCGGACTCACAGATACGCAGTATTTT
CASSAGTSGLTDTQYF
>NA|NA|TRBJ2-5|TRBV7-2
TGTGCCAGCAGCTTAGGGGCTAGTAGGGATGAGCAGTACTTC
CASSLGASRDEQYF
>NA|NA|TRBJ2-7|TRBV5-1
TGCGTCAGCAGCCCCCAGGGGCTTAACGAGCAGTACTTC
CVSSPQGLNEQYF
>TRBD1|NA|TRBJ1-2|TRBV28
TGTGCCAGCAGCAGCCCACAGGGGGGGAACTATGGCTACACCTTC
CASSSPQGGNYGYTF
>NA|NA|TRBJ1-1|TRBV2
TGTGCCAGCAGTGAGCTTCGGGACACTGAAGCTTTCTTT
CASSELRDTEAFF
>NA|NA|TRBJ2-7|TRBV4-1
TGCGCCAGCAGCCAAGGTCCCGTCGGGGGCCCTTCCTACGAGCAGTACTTC
CASSQGPVGGPSYEQYF
>NA|NA|TRBJ2-3|TRBV5-1
TGCGCCAGCGGGACGACTCAGTTCGATACGCAGTATTTT
CASGTTQFDTQYF
>NA|few|TRBJ2-2|TRBV5-1
TGCGCCAGCAGCCCTGGAAAGGGTGACACCGGGGAGCTGTTTTTT
CASSPGKGDTGELFF
>NA|NA|TRBJ1-1|TRBV20-1
TGCAGTGCTAGGGCCGAGACAGTCCAGAACACTGAAGCTTTCTTT
CSARAETVQNTEAFF
>NA|once|TRBJ2-1|TRBV20-1
TGCAGTGCTCTTCGAGACAATGAGCAGTTCTTC
CSALRDNEQFF
>TRBD1|NA|TRBJ1-3|TRBV2
TGTGCCAGCACGAGAGGACAGGCCTCTGGAAACACCATATATTTT
CASTRGQASGNTIYF
>TRBD2|many|TRBJ2-5|TRBV20-1
TGCAGTGCTACCGACTGGGAACTAGCGGGAGATGTGGGGACCCAGTACTTC
CSATDWELAGDVGTQYF
>TRBD1|NA|TRBJ1-4|TRBV30
TGTGCCTGGAGGACCGGGACAGGGAACGAAAAACTGTTTTTT
CAWRTGTGNEKLFF
>NA|NA|TRBJ1-5|TRBV20-1
TGCAGTGCTAGTCTGACAAAGCCCCAGCATTTT
CSASLTKPQHF
>TRBD2|NA|TRBJ2-5|TRBV4-3
TGCGCCAGCAGCCAAGATCACCGACTAGCGGGGGGGATCCAAGAGACCCAGTACTTC
CASSQDHRLAGGIQETQYF
>NA|NA|TRBJ1-4|TRBV28
TGTGCCAGCATACCAGGGGCAACTAATGAAAAACTGTTTTTT
CASIPGATNEKLFF
>TRBD1|few|TRBJ1-2|TRBV7-3
TGTGCCAACTCGGACAGGGATGATGGCTACACCTTC
CANSDRDDGYTF
>TRBD2|few|TRBJ2-1|TRBV7-9
TGTGCCAGCAGCCCCTGGGGGGGTCGGGAGAATGAGCAGTTCTTC
CASSPWGGRENEQFF
>NA|NA|TRBJ2-1|TRBV6-2/TRBV6-3
TGTGCCAGCACCAACCCACAGTTAGTCAATGAGCAGTTCTTT
CASTNPQLVNEQFF
>TRBD2|NA|TRBJ2-7|TRBV7-2
TGTGCCAGCAGCCTGGGACTAGCCGGCCACGAGCAGTACTTC
CASSLGLAGHEQYF